A selection of T cell receptor beta chains follows, all from one sample in a study of tumor-infiltrating lymphocytes in primary liver carcinoma. TCRdb re-called the multiplex PCR reads with MiXCR, one entry per CDR3 protein. The sample has more than 45,000 distinct CDR3 sequences; 65% to 85% are singletons. Sequences were obtained from liver tumor tissue from sampling region 5. These receptors were obtained from a man in his forties with primary liver carcinoma and hepatitis B virus infection. The CDR3 runs from the conserved cysteine through the conserved F or W. D genes are given only for firm matches. Clone size, where shown, is once, few, many, or a class for clones that have expanded.

CDR3 protein: CVSRGDHAYEQYF; CDR3 DNA: TGTGTCAGCAGGGGGGACCACGCCTACGAGCAGTACTTC; V gene: TRBV28; clone size: -; D gene: -; J gene: TRBJ2-7
CDR3 protein: CASSAALLAAQETQYF; CDR3 DNA: TGCGCCAGCAGTGCCGCGTTACTAGCAGCTCAAGAGACTCAGTACTTC; V gene: TRBV10-2; clone size: -; D gene: -; J gene: TRBJ2-5
CDR3 protein: CASSQDGISYDEQFF; CDR3 DNA: TGTGCCAGCAGCCAAGATGGAATATCCTACGATGAGCAGTTCTTC; V gene: TRBV4-1; clone size: -; D gene: -; J gene: TRBJ2-1
CDR3 protein: CASSLEPGGGTDTQYF; CDR3 DNA: TGTGCCAGCAGCTTAGAGCCAGGTGGGGGCACAGATACGCAGTATTTT; V gene: TRBV7-8; clone size: many; D gene: -; J gene: TRBJ2-3
CDR3 protein: CARSLWGRDMVEQYF; CDR3 DNA: TGTGCCAGAAGTTTATGGGGCAGGGACATGGTCGAGCAGTACTTC; V gene: TRBV28; clone size: once; D gene: -; J gene: TRBJ2-7
CDR3 protein: CVSSRVGPRGDYEQYF; CDR3 DNA: TGCGTCAGCAGCCGAGTAGGTCCGAGGGGAGACTACGAGCAGTACTTC; V gene: TRBV4-1; clone size: -; D gene: -; J gene: TRBJ2-7
CDR3 protein: CASSLGQGVIRQYF; CDR3 DNA: TGTGCCAGCAGCCTGGGACAGGGGGTCATCCGGCAGTACTTC; V gene: TRBV14; clone size: once; D gene: TRBD1; J gene: TRBJ2-7
CDR3 protein: CASSRDYSNQPQHF; CDR3 DNA: TGTGCCAGCAGCCGAGATTATAGCAATCAGCCCCAGCATTTT; V gene: TRBV7-9; clone size: many; D gene: -; J gene: TRBJ1-5
CDR3 protein: CASSSTTGSMETKYF; CDR3 DNA: TGCGCCAGCAGCTCAACTACAGGGAGTATGGAGACCAAGTACTTC; V gene: TRBV5-1; clone size: -; D gene: -; J gene: TRBJ2-5
CDR3 protein: CVCSGRGFVAFF; CDR3 DNA: TGTGTCTGCAGCGGACGGGGGTTCGTAGCTTTCTTT; V gene: TRBV28; clone size: -; D gene: -; J gene: TRBJ1-1
CDR3 protein: CSVGVPTGTQVADYGYTF; CDR3 DNA: TGCAGCGTTGGGGTACCAACAGGAACACAAGTGGCTGACTATGGCTACACCTTC; V gene: TRBV29-1; clone size: -; D gene: -; J gene: TRBJ1-2
CDR3 protein: CSVERAGGEKKLFF; CDR3 DNA: TGCAGCGTTGAACGGGCAGGCGGGGAGAAAAAACTGTTTTTT; V gene: TRBV29-1; clone size: many; D gene: -; J gene: TRBJ1-4
CDR3 protein: CASSQEDQGTRYNEQFF; CDR3 DNA: TGTGCCAGCAGCCAAGAGGATCAGGGGACAAGGTACAATGAACAGTTCTTC; V gene: TRBV14; clone size: -; D gene: -; J gene: TRBJ2-1
CDR3 protein: CASSSTSGSIDTQYF; CDR3 DNA: TGTGCCAGTTCGTCGACTAGCGGGAGTATAGATACGCAGTATTTT; V gene: TRBV18; clone size: -; D gene: TRBD2; J gene: TRBJ2-3
CDR3 protein: CASNLWTNTVELFF; CDR3 DNA: TGTGCCAGCAACTTATGGACAAACACCGTGGAGCTGTTTTTT; V gene: TRBV11-1; clone size: -; D gene: -; J gene: TRBJ2-2
CDR3 protein: CGVESAVGTSETQYF; CDR3 DNA: TGCGGCGTTGAGTCCGCGGTGGGTACATCGGAGACCCAGTACTTC; V gene: TRBV29-1; clone size: -; D gene: -; J gene: TRBJ2-5
CDR3 protein: CARSAIVGWVNNEQFF; CDR3 DNA: TGTGCCAGAAGTGCCATAGTGGGATGGGTAAACAATGAGCAGTTCTTC; V gene: TRBV14; clone size: -; D gene: -; J gene: TRBJ2-1
CDR3 protein: CASRGDANDEQFF; CDR3 DNA: TGTGCCAGCAGGGGCGACGCAAACGATGAACAGTTCTTC; V gene: TRBV28; clone size: once; D gene: -; J gene: TRBJ2-1
CDR3 protein: CASSPTGRPGETQYF; CDR3 DNA: TGTGCCAGCAGCCCAACCGGGAGGCCGGGGGAGACCCAGTACTTC; V gene: TRBV7-7; clone size: few; D gene: TRBD2; J gene: TRBJ2-5
CDR3 protein: CSASPGQGANTEAFF; CDR3 DNA: TGCAGTGCTTCCCCGGGACAGGGGGCGAACACTGAAGCTTTCTTT; V gene: TRBV20-1; clone size: few; D gene: TRBD1; J gene: TRBJ1-1
CDR3 protein: CASSLDSVDNEQFF; CDR3 DNA: TGTGCCAGCAGTTTAGACTCTGTTGACAATGAGCAGTTCTTC; V gene: TRBV12-3/TRBV12-4; clone size: -; D gene: -; J gene: TRBJ2-1
CDR3 protein: CASSRALEQYF; CDR3 DNA: TGTGCCAGCAGCCGGGCACTCGAGCAGTACTTC; V gene: TRBV12-3/TRBV12-4; clone size: many; D gene: -; J gene: TRBJ2-7
CDR3 protein: CASSEEGQRGYF; CDR3 DNA: TGTGCCAGCAGTGAAGAGGGACAACGGGGCTACTTC; V gene: TRBV6-1; clone size: medium-sized; D gene: -; J gene: TRBJ2-5
CDR3 protein: CSVLPDKDMNGYTF; CDR3 DNA: TGCAGCGTCCTCCCTGATAAGGACATGAATGGCTACACCTTC; V gene: TRBV29-1; clone size: once; D gene: -; J gene: TRBJ1-2
CDR3 protein: CANSSSRNSYEQYF; CDR3 DNA: TGCGCCAACAGTTCTAGCAGGAACTCCTACGAGCAGTACTTC; V gene: TRBV11-2; clone size: -; D gene: -; J gene: TRBJ2-7
CDR3 protein: CASSAHPYGYTF; CDR3 DNA: TGTGCCAGCAGTGCCCACCCATATGGTTACACCTTC; V gene: TRBV6-1; clone size: -; D gene: -; J gene: TRBJ1-2
CDR3 protein: CASSEGLAGAQTQYF; CDR3 DNA: TGTGCCAGCAGTGAGGGACTAGCGGGAGCCCAGACCCAGTACTTC; V gene: TRBV2; clone size: many; D gene: TRBD2; J gene: TRBJ2-5
CDR3 protein: CASSRIRGLGETQYF; CDR3 DNA: TGTGCCAGTAGCAGAATCAGGGGTCTCGGAGAGACCCAGTACTTC; V gene: TRBV19; clone size: -; D gene: -; J gene: TRBJ2-5
CDR3 protein: CASVGLVGPRGFF; CDR3 DNA: TGTGCCAGCGTCGGACTAGTGGGCCCCAGAGGGTTCTTC; V gene: TRBV12-3/TRBV12-4; clone size: -; D gene: TRBD2; J gene: TRBJ2-1
CDR3 protein: CASSQDQASGYYEQYF; CDR3 DNA: TGCGCCAGCAGCCAAGATCAGGCTAGCGGATACTACGAGCAGTACTTC; V gene: TRBV4-1; clone size: few; D gene: TRBD2; J gene: TRBJ2-7
CDR3 protein: CSVVGAGANVPTF; CDR3 DNA: -; V gene: TRBV29-1; clone size: -; D gene: -; J gene: TRBJ2-6
CDR3 protein: CSASPAWAMSTEAFF; CDR3 DNA: TGCAGTGCTTCCCCGGCTTGGGCAATGAGCACTGAAGCTTTCTTT; V gene: TRBV29-1; clone size: -; D gene: -; J gene: TRBJ1-1
CDR3 protein: CASSLGTSGIYEQFF; CDR3 DNA: TGTGCCAGCAGCTTAGGGACTAGCGGGATTTATGAGCAGTTCTTC; V gene: TRBV5-4; clone size: -; D gene: TRBD2; J gene: TRBJ2-1
CDR3 protein: CAIEEGGAEYEQYF; CDR3 DNA: TGTGCAATCGAGGAGGGGGGCGCTGAATACGAGCAGTACTTC; V gene: TRBV2; clone size: -; D gene: -; J gene: TRBJ2-7